A selection of T cell receptor beta chains follows, all from one sample in a study of blood T cells in healthy people across ages. TCRdb reprocessed the 5' RACE reads with MiXCR, giving one entry per CDR3 protein. Of 1.5 million to 2 million distinct CDR3 sequences detected, 28% appear once; the ten largest clones hold 6.5% to 8.5%. The sample consisted of blood. All receptors derive from a woman aged 25-40 years in good health. Both conserved end residues are part of each CDR3. Each record gives: clone size, J gene, D gene, V gene, CDR3 length, CDR3 DNA, CDR3 protein. D genes are given only for firm matches. Clone size is stated in some rows and not others, as once, few, many or a class when expanded.

clone_size: .; j_call: TRBJ2-2; d_call: TRBD1; v_call: TRBV3-1; cdr3_length: 16; cdr3_nt: TGTGCCAGCAGCCAAACCGGGACAGTGAACACCGGGGAGCTGTTTTTT; cdr3_aa: CASSQTGTVNTGELFF
clone_size: few; j_call: TRBJ2-7; d_call: TRBD1; v_call: TRBV18; cdr3_length: 15; cdr3_nt: TGTGCCAGCTCCCCGGGACAGGTTTTTGGCAACGAGCAGTACTTC; cdr3_aa: CASSPGQVFGNEQYF
clone_size: few; j_call: TRBJ2-7; d_call: .; v_call: TRBV6-5; cdr3_length: 15; cdr3_nt: TGTGCCAGCAGTACAACGGGGATTCTAACCTACGAGCAGTACTTC; cdr3_aa: CASSTTGILTYEQYF
clone_size: .; j_call: TRBJ2-1; d_call: TRBD2; v_call: TRBV7-9; cdr3_length: 18; cdr3_nt: TGTGCCAGCAGCTTAGGCCTAGCGGGAAATATGGGCTACAATGAGCAGTTCTTC; cdr3_aa: CASSLGLAGNMGYNEQFF
clone_size: few; j_call: TRBJ2-7; d_call: .; v_call: TRBV20-1; cdr3_length: 13; cdr3_nt: TGCAGTGCTAGACTAAATCCAGGCTACGAGCAGTACTTC; cdr3_aa: CSARLNPGYEQYF
clone_size: .; j_call: TRBJ2-3; d_call: .; v_call: TRBV6-6; cdr3_length: 14; cdr3_nt: TGTGCCATCGACAAACTAGTCCGCACAGATACGCAGTATTTT; cdr3_aa: CAIDKLVRTDTQYF
clone_size: few; j_call: TRBJ2-2; d_call: .; v_call: TRBV5-1; cdr3_length: 17; cdr3_nt: TGCGCCAGCAGCTTCCCCTCTAGCCAAGTGAACACCGGGGAGCTGTTTTTT; cdr3_aa: CASSFPSSQVNTGELFF
clone_size: many; j_call: TRBJ2-1; d_call: .; v_call: TRBV29-1; cdr3_length: 12; cdr3_nt: TGCAGCGTTGTGGAGACCGTGGTCGGGCAGTTCTTC; cdr3_aa: CSVVETVVGQFF
clone_size: .; j_call: TRBJ1-2; d_call: .; v_call: TRBV24-1; cdr3_length: 14; cdr3_nt: TGTGCCACCAGTGATACTCGACGGAGCTATGGCTACACCTTC; cdr3_aa: CATSDTRRSYGYTF
clone_size: .; j_call: TRBJ1-2; d_call: .; v_call: TRBV7-6; cdr3_length: 13; cdr3_nt: TGTGCCAGCAGCCAAAACAGACTCTATGGCTACACCTTC; cdr3_aa: CASSQNRLYGYTF
clone_size: many; j_call: TRBJ1-2; d_call: .; v_call: TRBV20-1; cdr3_length: 12; cdr3_nt: TGCAGTGCTAGCGTGGGAAACTATGGCTACACCTTC; cdr3_aa: CSASVGNYGYTF
clone_size: .; j_call: TRBJ2-3; d_call: TRBD2; v_call: TRBV28; cdr3_length: 12; cdr3_nt: TGTGCCAGCAGATCAAGCGGGAGCACGCAGTATTTT; cdr3_aa: CASRSSGSTQYF
clone_size: many; j_call: TRBJ1-2; d_call: .; v_call: TRBV25-1; cdr3_length: 11; cdr3_nt: TGTGCCAGCAGTTTAGGTTCTGGCTACACCTTC; cdr3_aa: CASSLGSGYTF
clone_size: many; j_call: TRBJ2-6; d_call: .; v_call: TRBV20-1; cdr3_length: 17; cdr3_nt: TGCAGTGCTAGGGGATCCGCTGGAAGGTCTGGGGCCAACGTCCTGACTTTC; cdr3_aa: CSARGSAGRSGANVLTF
clone_size: .; j_call: TRBJ2-7; d_call: .; v_call: TRBV28; cdr3_length: 11; cdr3_nt: TGTGCCAGCAGTTTGAAGGGCGTGCAGTACTTC; cdr3_aa: CASSLKGVQYF
clone_size: .; j_call: TRBJ2-1; d_call: .; v_call: TRBV12-3/TRBV12-4; cdr3_length: 19; cdr3_nt: TGTGCCAGCAGCCCACCCAACCGCCAGTTTCGAAGCTCCTACAATGAGCAGTTCTTC; cdr3_aa: CASSPPNRQFRSSYNEQFF
clone_size: few; j_call: TRBJ2-1; d_call: .; v_call: TRBV5-1; cdr3_length: 14; cdr3_nt: TGCGCCAGCAGAGAATACGACTCCTACAATGAGCAGTTCTTC; cdr3_aa: CASREYDSYNEQFF
clone_size: .; j_call: TRBJ2-7; d_call: TRBD2; v_call: TRBV30; cdr3_length: 13; cdr3_nt: TGTGCCTGGAGGAGGACTAGCGGCTACGAGCAGTACTTC; cdr3_aa: CAWRRTSGYEQYF
clone_size: .; j_call: TRBJ1-6; d_call: TRBD1; v_call: TRBV5-4; cdr3_length: 16; cdr3_nt: TGTGCCAGCAGCCGCGGGACAGCCGTTCTCAATTCACCCCTCCACTTT; cdr3_aa: CASSRGTAVLNSPLHF
clone_size: .; j_call: TRBJ1-1; d_call: .; v_call: TRBV12-3/TRBV12-4; cdr3_length: 14; cdr3_nt: TGTGCCAGCAGCCTACGGCCGAAGAACACTGAAGCTTTCTTT; cdr3_aa: CASSLRPKNTEAFF
clone_size: .; j_call: TRBJ2-7; d_call: .; v_call: TRBV29-1; cdr3_length: 13; cdr3_nt: TGCAGCGTCGCCCGGCGACAGACCTACGAGCAGTACTTC; cdr3_aa: CSVARRQTYEQYF
clone_size: few; j_call: TRBJ2-1; d_call: TRBD2; v_call: TRBV10-2; cdr3_length: 14; cdr3_nt: TGCGCCAGCAGCCCTATGGGGGGGTTCTCTGAGCAGTTCTTC; cdr3_aa: CASSPMGGFSEQFF
clone_size: .; j_call: TRBJ2-3; d_call: TRBD2; v_call: TRBV20-1; cdr3_length: 15; cdr3_nt: TGCAGTGCTAGTGCGACTAGCGGGAACACAGATACGCAGTATTTT; cdr3_aa: CSASATSGNTDTQYF
clone_size: .; j_call: TRBJ1-2; d_call: .; v_call: TRBV7-2; cdr3_length: 12; cdr3_nt: TGTGCCAGCAGCTCCGGCCGGTGGGGCTACACCTTC; cdr3_aa: CASSSGRWGYTF
clone_size: .; j_call: TRBJ2-7; d_call: .; v_call: TRBV7-9; cdr3_length: 14; cdr3_nt: TGTGCCAGCAGCCGGACAGCCCTCCAAGAGACCCAGGACTTC; cdr3_aa: CASSRTALQETQDF
clone_size: .; j_call: TRBJ2-1; d_call: .; v_call: TRBV9; cdr3_length: 16; cdr3_nt: TGTGCCAGCAGCGTAGCTCAGGCACAGCCCTACAATGAGCAGTTCTTC; cdr3_aa: CASSVAQAQPYNEQFF
clone_size: .; j_call: TRBJ2-7; d_call: .; v_call: TRBV6-6; cdr3_length: 14; cdr3_nt: TGTGCCAGCAGTTATGATACGCCCTCCTACGAGCAGTACTTC; cdr3_aa: CASSYDTPSYEQYF
clone_size: many; j_call: TRBJ2-4; d_call: .; v_call: TRBV29-1; cdr3_length: 13; cdr3_nt: TGCAGCGTAGGAGACCTAGCCAAAAACATTCAGTACTTC; cdr3_aa: CSVGDLAKNIQYF
clone_size: .; j_call: TRBJ1-3; d_call: .; v_call: TRBV28; cdr3_length: 13; cdr3_nt: TGTGCCAGCTACAAGAGAGGGTTAAACACCATATATTTT; cdr3_aa: CASYKRGLNTIYF
clone_size: .; j_call: TRBJ2-3; d_call: TRBD2; v_call: TRBV28; cdr3_length: 16; cdr3_nt: TGTGCCAGCAGTTCCTCGGGAGGGGGGCGCACAGATACGCAGTATTTT; cdr3_aa: CASSSSGGGRTDTQYF
clone_size: .; j_call: TRBJ2-7; d_call: TRBD2; v_call: TRBV29-1; cdr3_length: 16; cdr3_nt: TGCAGCGTTGAAGGTTCTAGCGGGGGCTCCTACAATGAGCAGTACTTC; cdr3_aa: CSVEGSSGGSYNEQYF
clone_size: few; j_call: TRBJ1-1; d_call: TRBD1; v_call: TRBV20-1; cdr3_length: 14; cdr3_nt: TGCAGTGCTGGGGACAGATCCATGAACACTGAAGCTTTCTTT; cdr3_aa: CSAGDRSMNTEAFF
clone_size: many; j_call: TRBJ2-7; d_call: .; v_call: TRBV25-1; cdr3_length: 15; cdr3_nt: TGTGCCAGCAGTGAAACCGGAGATGGCACCTACGAGCAGTACTTC; cdr3_aa: CASSETGDGTYEQYF
clone_size: many; j_call: TRBJ1-1; d_call: .; v_call: TRBV7-2; cdr3_length: 12; cdr3_nt: TGTGCCAGCAGCTATCCAAGATCTGAAGCTTTCTTT; cdr3_aa: CASSYPRSEAFF
clone_size: .; j_call: TRBJ2-7; d_call: .; v_call: TRBV15; cdr3_length: 14; cdr3_nt: TGTGCCACCAGCAGAGGTGGGGTAGGGTACGAGCAGTACTTC; cdr3_aa: CATSRGGVGYEQYF
clone_size: .; j_call: TRBJ2-1; d_call: .; v_call: TRBV20-1; cdr3_length: 14; cdr3_nt: TGCAGTGCTAGAGATGGAAGGGAGTTCGATGAGCAGTTCTTC; cdr3_aa: CSARDGREFDEQFF
clone_size: .; j_call: TRBJ2-1; d_call: TRBD2; v_call: TRBV3-1; cdr3_length: 15; cdr3_nt: TGTGCCAGCAGCCTAGCGGGGGGGCCGGAGAATGAGCAGTTCTTC; cdr3_aa: CASSLAGGPENEQFF
clone_size: .; j_call: TRBJ2-2; d_call: TRBD1; v_call: TRBV20-1; cdr3_length: 14; cdr3_nt: TGCAGTGCTAGAGATTACAGGGGAACCGGGGAGCTGTTTTTT; cdr3_aa: CSARDYRGTGELFF
clone_size: .; j_call: TRBJ2-5; d_call: .; v_call: TRBV20-1; cdr3_length: 15; cdr3_nt: TGCAGTGCTAGTACCCCAACAGTACAGCAAGAGACCCAGTACTTC; cdr3_aa: CSASTPTVQQETQYF
clone_size: .; j_call: TRBJ1-4; d_call: .; v_call: TRBV2; cdr3_length: 15; cdr3_nt: TGTGCCAGCAGTGATCGGGGACCCAGGGATGAAAAACTGTTTTTT; cdr3_aa: CASSDRGPRDEKLFF
clone_size: many; j_call: TRBJ1-2; d_call: .; v_call: TRBV29-1; cdr3_length: 10; cdr3_nt: TGCAGCGTAATAGGGGATGGCTACACCTTC; cdr3_aa: CSVIGDGYTF
clone_size: .; j_call: TRBJ2-7; d_call: TRBD2; v_call: TRBV7-2; cdr3_length: 14; cdr3_nt: TGTGCCAGCAACTCCCGGACTAGCGGGGACGAGCAGTACTTC; cdr3_aa: CASNSRTSGDEQYF
clone_size: few; j_call: TRBJ2-3; d_call: .; v_call: TRBV10-3; cdr3_length: 17; cdr3_nt: TGTGCCATCAGTGCAGTCACGACCGGGAGTAACACAGATACGCAGTATTTT; cdr3_aa: CAISAVTTGSNTDTQYF
clone_size: .; j_call: TRBJ2-1; d_call: .; v_call: TRBV6-1; cdr3_length: 14; cdr3_nt: TGTGCCAGCAGTGAGGGGCAGGTTCCTAATGAGCAGTTCTTC; cdr3_aa: CASSEGQVPNEQFF
clone_size: .; j_call: TRBJ2-5; d_call: .; v_call: TRBV20-1; cdr3_length: 12; cdr3_nt: TGCAGGGCTAGGCAGGGTGTGGACGGGCAGTACTTC; cdr3_aa: CRARQGVDGQYF
clone_size: .; j_call: TRBJ2-3; d_call: .; v_call: TRBV5-1; cdr3_length: 15; cdr3_nt: TGCGCCAGCAGCTTGGACCCTGGAGACACAGATACGCAGTATTTT; cdr3_aa: CASSLDPGDTDTQYF
clone_size: few; j_call: TRBJ2-1; d_call: .; v_call: TRBV27; cdr3_length: 14; cdr3_nt: TGTGCCTGCAGGCGCTCTAGCTCCTACAATGAGCAGTTCTTC; cdr3_aa: CACRRSSSYNEQFF
clone_size: once; j_call: TRBJ2-7; d_call: .; v_call: TRBV7-9; cdr3_length: 13; cdr3_nt: TGTGCCAGCAGCTTAGCGCAGGGAATCGGGCAGTACTTC; cdr3_aa: CASSLAQGIGQYF
clone_size: few; j_call: TRBJ2-3; d_call: TRBD1; v_call: TRBV7-8; cdr3_length: 14; cdr3_nt: TGTGCCAGCAGCACCCGGGACAGGACAGATACGCAGTATTTT; cdr3_aa: CASSTRDRTDTQYF
clone_size: many; j_call: TRBJ2-7; d_call: .; v_call: TRBV15; cdr3_length: 15; cdr3_nt: TGTGCCACCAGCAGAGATAACCGTCCCGGTGGCGAGCAGTACTTC; cdr3_aa: CATSRDNRPGGEQYF
clone_size: few; j_call: TRBJ1-2; d_call: .; v_call: TRBV29-1; cdr3_length: 16; cdr3_nt: TGCAGCGTGATGTTGGGGGGAACGGGACACAACTATGGCTACACCTTC; cdr3_aa: CSVMLGGTGHNYGYTF
clone_size: .; j_call: TRBJ1-2; d_call: .; v_call: TRBV2; cdr3_length: 13; cdr3_nt: TGTGCCAGCAGTGAAGGTGGCCACTATGGCTACACCTTC; cdr3_aa: CASSEGGHYGYTF
clone_size: many; j_call: TRBJ2-5; d_call: .; v_call: TRBV20-1; cdr3_length: 13; cdr3_nt: TGCAGTGCTAGAGATCACCAGGGCGAGACCCAGTACTTC; cdr3_aa: CSARDHQGETQYF